The 29 T cell receptor beta chains below come from one sample, sequenced in a study of T cells in localized non-small cell lung cancer. Here immunoSEQ multiplex PCR was the method, and the copy in TCRdb shows in-frame clones only, minus some. The sample carries some 78,000 clones, just under 85% recorded once. Sequenced material: peripheral blood, taken before any cancer treatment. All receptors derive from a man aged 35 to 69 with stage I lung adenocarcinoma.

CDR3 bases: TGTGCCAGTAGTATTGGTAACACTGAAGCTTTCTTT. Amino acids: CASSIGNTEAFF. This chain uses TRBV19 with TRBJ1-1; no definite D call. V shed 3 bases and J shed 2 bases, with 4 bases lying between them. This CDR3 region has 12 residues. CDR1 and CDR2 (germline): LNHDA, SQIVND (reference sequence). The full variable domain, its missing parts supplied by reference TRBV19 and TRBJ1-1, is DGGITQSPKYLFRKEGQNVTLSCEQNLNHDAMYWYRQDPGQGLRLIYYSQIVNDFQKGDIAEGYSVSREKKESFPLTVTSAQKNPTAFYLCASSIGNTEAFFGQGTRLTVV.

This chain links TRBV5-1 with TRBJ2-7, with D tentatively TRBD1 (6 bases). CDR1 SGHRS and CDR2 YFSETQ come from the germline V gene. Trimming stripped 4 bases from V and 6 bases from J, with 20 bases between. This CDR3 spans 15 amino acids. The CDR3 sequence: CASSPTTGTGLEQYF. The CDR3 coding sequence is TGCGCCAGCAGCCCTACTACCGGAACAGGGCTCGAGCAGTACTTC.

The genes are TRBV10-3 and TRBJ1-2; 8 bases are a match to TRBD1. Trimming cost V 6 bases and J 7 bases; bases outside gene matches: 10. This CDR3 contains 14 residues. Germline V gives CDR1 ENHRY, CDR2 SYGVKD. The DNA of the CDR3 is TGTGCCATCAGATCGACAGGGGAGGCCCGTGGCTACACCTTC. Its protein product is CAIRSTGEARGYTF.

The table lists this clone with a few counts. The chain couples TRBV28 to TRBJ2-5; 7 bases match TRBD2. V gave up 4 bases and J gave up 5 bases; unmatched junction bases: 13. The CDR3 consists of 16 residues. Germline V gene data show CDR1 as MDHEN and CDR2 as SYDVKM. The CDR3 nucleotides are TGTGCCAGCAGTTCCCCCGGGCGGAGCGGGGTGGAGACCCAGTACTTC. Protein product: CASSSPGRSGVETQYF. Combining the CDR3 with reference TRBV28 and TRBJ2-5 gives the whole variable domain DVKVTQSSRYLVKRTGEKVFLECVQDMDHENMFWYRQDPGLGLRLIYFSYDVKMKEKGDIPEGYSVSREKKERFSLILESASTNQTSMYLCASSSPGRSGVETQYFGPGTRLLVL.

The V and J genes are TRBV2 and TRBJ2-2, with 14 bases fitting TRBD2. Germline V gives CDR1 SNHLY, CDR2 FYNNEI. J lost 4 bases, V lost 6 bases, and 19 bases had no gene match. The CDR3 runs to 21 residues. The CDR3: CASRDPAPGLAGGWSTGELFF. In nucleotides, the CDR3 is TGTGCCAGCAGGGACCCCGCCCCCGGACTAGCGGGAGGATGGTCCACCGGGGAGCTGTTTTTT.

The chain recombines TRBV18 with TRBJ2-6, with 9 positions matching TRBD1. The CDR3 has 17 residues. In germline, CDR1 is KGHSH, CDR2 LQKENI. V lost 3 bases and J lost 2; bases outside the gene matches: 5. This CDR3 reads CASSPQTGGTGANVLTF. The CDR3 nucleotides read TGTGCCAGCTCACCCCAGACAGGGGGTACTGGGGCCAACGTCCTGACTTTC.

The gene calls are TRBV5-1 and TRBJ1-5; the D is unclear. The V gene's germline CDR1 is SGHRS and CDR2 YFSETQ. The V gene lost 1 base and the J gene lost 1 base, with 9 bases spanning the gap. This CDR3 has 15 residues. CDR3 nucleotide sequence: TGCGCCAGCAGCTTGACGGGGTCGAGCAATCAGCCCCAGCATTTT. Amino acid sequence: CASSLTGSSNQPQHF.

This rearrangement joins TRBV12-2 to TRBJ1-1. TRBV12-2 represents a pseudogene. CDR3 length: 13 amino acids. The CDR3 DNA follows: TGTGCAAGTCGCTTACATGCACTCACTGAAGCTTTCTTT. Amino acid sequence: CASRLHALTEAFF.

The chain recombines TRBV18 with TRBJ2-7; D may match TRBD1 or TRBD2 (5 bases each). V shed 5 bases and J shed 0 bases, with 26 bases lying between them. Germline CDR1 and CDR2: KGHSH and LQKENI. The CDR3 covers 19 residues. CDR3 sequence: CASSARNPPGMGVSYEQYF. DNA for the CDR3: TGTGCCAGCTCAGCCCGAAACCCACCCGGGATGGGGGTCTCCTACGAGCAGTACTTC.

CDR3 region: CASSYGGNQPQHF. CDR3 sequence (DNA): TGTGCCAGCAGCTACGGGGGGAATCAGCCCCAGCATTTT. The rearrangement uses TRBV7-9 and TRBJ1-5; a possible D gene is TRBD1 (5 bases). Germline CDR1 and CDR2: SEHNR and FQNEAQ (reference sequence). CDR3 length: 13 residues. Trimming removed 4 bases at V and 4 bases at J, with 8 bases between. Full variable domain (remainder filled in from reference TRBV7-9 and TRBJ1-5): DTGVSQNPRHKITKRGQNVTFRCDPISEHNRLYWYRQTLGQGPEFLTYFQNEAQLEKSRLLSDRFSAERPKGSFSTLEIQRTEQGDSAMYLCASSYGGNQPQHFGDGTRLSIL.

This chain links TRBV7-2 with TRBJ2-5; tentative D call: TRBD1 (5 bases). Germline V gene data show CDR1 as SGHTA and CDR2 as FQGNSA. V was cut by 0 bases and J by 1 base, with 9 bases left in between. The CDR3 contains 15 residues. The CDR3 DNA is TGTGCCAGCAGCTTAGCCGACAGAGCCCAAGAGACCCAGTACTTC. It translates to CASSLADRAQETQYF.

This rearrangement joins TRBV19 to TRBJ2-7; 7 bases align to TRBD1. Germline V gene sequence: CDR1 LNHDA, CDR2 SQIVND (reference sequence). The CDR3 loop spans 13 amino acids. The V segment lost 5 bases and the J segment 4 bases; nucleotides outside the gene matches: 5. DNA of the CDR3: TGTGCCAGTAGTCCAGGGGACAGTTACGAGCAGTACTTC. This sequence encodes CASSPGDSYEQYF. Filled out from reference TRBV19 and TRBJ2-7, the complete variable domain reads DGGITQSPKYLFRKEGQNVTLSCEQNLNHDAMYWYRQDPGQGLRLIYYSQIVNDFQKGDIAEGYSVSREKKESFPLTVTSAQKNPTAFYLCASSPGDSYEQYFGPGTRLTVT.

The chain joins TRBV27 to TRBJ1-4; D may be TRBD1 (6 bases). The V end lost 4 bases, the J end lost 6 bases, and 15 bases lay between the germline ends. The germline V gene has CDR1 MNHEY and CDR2 SMNVEV (reference sequence). CDR3 size: 15 residues. The CDR3 here is CASSSEQGLDEKLFF. DNA of the CDR3: TGTGCCAGCAGTTCGGAACAGGGATTGGATGAAAAACTGTTTTTT.

The chain recombines TRBV4-2 with TRBJ1-2; D is undetermined. CDR1 LGHNA and CDR2 YNFKEQ come from the germline V gene. The CDR3 has 17 amino acids. Trimming took off 2 bases at V and 2 bases at J, with 18 bases between the two ends. The chain's CDR3 is CASSQTDASSENYGYTF. CDR3 sequence (DNA): TGTGCCAGCAGCCAAACTGATGCCTCTTCGGAAAACTATGGCTACACCTTC.

The V gene is TRBV2, the J gene TRBJ2-1, with 11 positions matching TRBD1. The CDR3 covers 13 residues. Germline values: CDR1 SNHLY, CDR2 FYNNEI. The V gene end was trimmed by 3 bases and the J gene end by 12 bases; junction bases not matched to a gene: 4. The CDR3 spells CASSDLGTGGQFF. DNA for the CDR3: TGTGCCAGCAGTGATCTCGGGACAGGGGGGCAGTTCTTC.

The V call is TRBV9, the J call TRBJ2-1, with D possibly matching TRBD1 (5 bases). Germline V gene sequence: CDR1 SGDLS, CDR2 YYNGEE. The CDR3 consists of 15 residues. The V gene lost 3 bases and the J gene lost 1 base, with 11 bases spanning the gap. DNA for the CDR3: TGTGCCAGCAGCGGAGGAGCAGGGTCCTACAATGAGCAGTTCTTC. Translation: CASSGGAGSYNEQFF.

The sample holds one count of this clone. At the DNA level, this CDR3 is encoded by other sequences in the same sample as well. The J gene is TRBJ1-1, the V gene TRBV30; the D is unclear. The length of the CDR3 is 17 residues. Germline V gene data show CDR1 as GTSNPN and CDR2 as SVGIG (reference sequence). The ends were cut back, 0 bases at V and 2 bases at J, with 19 bases in the middle. DNA for the CDR3: TGTGCCTGGAGTGTTTCTCCATGGGTCTTTGATAACACTGAAGCTTTCTTT. Translating it yields CAWSVSPWVFDNTEAFF. Together with reference TRBV30 and TRBJ1-1, the CDR3 gives the full variable domain: SQTIHQWPATLVQPVGSPLSLECTVEGTSNPNLYWYRQAAGRGLQLLFYSVGIGQISSEVPQNLSASRPQDRQFILSSKKLLLSDSGFYLCAWSVSPWVFDNTEAFFGQGTRLTVV.

The table lists this clone with a few counts. V gene TRBV9 combines with J gene TRBJ1-1; 10 bases align to TRBD1. The germline CDR1 and CDR2 sequences are SGDLS and YYNGEE. The CDR3 is made up of 17 amino acids. V was pared by 4 bases and J by 1 base, with 10 bases of the junction left unmatched. The CDR3: CASSPRDRGYTNTEAFF. CDR3 coding DNA: TGTGCCAGCAGCCCAAGGGACAGGGGTTACACGAACACTGAAGCTTTCTTT.

The chain employs TRBV19 and TRBJ1-2; D not resolved. Germline V gives CDR1 LNHDA, CDR2 SQIVND (reference sequence). Between the trimmed V and J ends, which lost 1 base and 6 bases, there was a span of 21 bases. The CDR3 has 17 amino acids. CDR3 amino acids: CASSIVAQGGPADGYTF. The CDR3, as DNA: TGTGCCAGTAGTATAGTGGCCCAAGGTGGCCCCGCGGATGGCTACACCTTC.

The chain links TRBV18 to TRBJ2-5; D is ambiguous. CDR3 size: 13 residues. Germline CDR1 reads KGHSH; CDR2 reads LQKENI. V was shortened by 4 bases and J by 3 bases, with 9 bases between the two germline ends. CDR3 nucleotide sequence: TGTGCCAGCTCACATGACACTAAAGAGACCCAGTACTTC. Translated, it gives CASSHDTKETQYF.

The chain recombines TRBV7-6 with TRBJ2-1; no clear D gene. Per the germline V gene, CDR1 is SGHVS and CDR2 is FNYEAQ. V lost 5 bases and J 0 bases, leaving 8 bases between the germline ends. This CDR3 has 14 amino acids. The CDR3 DNA reads TGTGCCAGCAGCCCGTGGGGCTCCTACAATGAGCAGTTCTTC. It yields the protein CASSPWGSYNEQFF.

The J gene is TRBJ2-5, the V gene TRBV5-6; D ambiguous. CDR1 and CDR2 (germline): SGHDT, YYEEEE. The V and J ends lost 4 bases and 1 base respectively, with 11 bases between them. The CDR3 covers 14 residues. DNA of the CDR3: TGTGCCAGCAGCCCGCTGGATATCCAAGAGACCCAGTACTTC. It is translated as CASSPLDIQETQYF.

The chain uses TRBV27 and TRBJ2-1; TRBD2 aligns across 10 bases. From germline, CDR1 is MNHEY and CDR2 SMNVEV (reference sequence). The CDR3 contains 13 residues. Trimming at V came to 3 bases and at J to 8 bases, leaving 1 base not matched to a gene. The CDR3 is CASSFTSGDEQFF. The CDR3 DNA reads as TGTGCCAGCAGTTTCACTAGCGGGGATGAGCAGTTCTTC.

The J gene is TRBJ2-5, the V gene TRBV30, with 9 bases that match TRBD1. Germline assignment: CDR1 GTSNPN and CDR2 SVGIG (reference sequence). The ends lost 2 bases at V and 5 bases at J; junction bases unmatched: 6. The length of the CDR3 is 14 residues. The CDR3 is CAWSTGGGGETQYF. The DNA for the CDR3 is TGTGCCTGGAGTACAGGGGGCGGCGGGGAGACCCAGTACTTC.

CDR3 in amino acids: CASSLIGPHNSPLHF. CDR3 nucleotide sequence: TGTGCCAGCAGCTTAATCGGGCCACATAATTCACCCCTCCACTTT. This rearrangement joins TRBV7-9 to TRBJ1-6; D ambiguous. The germline V gene has CDR1 SEHNR and CDR2 FQNEAQ (reference sequence). This CDR3 is 15 amino acids long. V dropped 2 bases and J dropped 5 bases, with 10 bases sitting between them. The whole variable domain, remainder taken from reference TRBV7-9 and TRBJ1-6, is DTGVSQNPRHKITKRGQNVTFRCDPISEHNRLYWYRQTLGQGPEFLTYFQNEAQLEKSRLLSDRFSAERPKGSFSTLEIQRTEQGDSAMYLCASSLIGPHNSPLHFGNGTRLTVT.

The J gene is TRBJ2-7, the V gene TRBV30; the match to TRBD1 covers 9 bases. Germline V gene lookup returns CDR1 GTSNPN and CDR2 SVGIG (reference sequence). J gave up 1 base and V 6 bases, and 4 bases lay outside the gene matches. The CDR3 has 13 amino acids. The CDR3 nucleotides are TGTGCCTGTACGACAGGGGGTTCCTACGAGCAGTACTTC. Protein sequence: CACTTGGSYEQYF.

The chain carries TRBV7-2 and TRBJ2-4; D remains unclear. CDR1 is SGHTA and CDR2 is FQGNSA in the germline V gene. The CDR3 spans 18 residues. V was cut by 2 bases and J by 1 base, with 18 bases left in between. In DNA, the CDR3 is TGTGCCAGCAGCTTAAGACCCTCTCGTTTGTCGGCCAAAAACATTCAGTACTTC. Its protein is CASSLRPSRLSAKNIQYF.

This chain uses TRBV19 with TRBJ1-5; the match to TRBD1 covers 7 bases. This CDR3 spans 15 amino acids. V lost 6 bases to trimming and J lost 1 base; unmatched junction nucleotides: 6. The V gene's germline CDR1 is LNHDA and CDR2 SQIVND (reference sequence). CDR3 coding DNA: TGTGCCAGTAGGACTACAGGGGCGAGCAATCAGCCCCAGCATTTT. Encoded protein: CASRTTGASNQPQHF.

The V and J genes are TRBV5-1 and TRBJ2-3; D gene unclear. Between the trimmed V and J ends, which lost 5 bases and 0 bases, there was a span of 19 bases. Per the germline V gene, CDR1 is SGHRS and CDR2 is YFSETQ. The length of the CDR3 is 17 residues. CDR3 loop: CASRSSYLFPSTDTQYF. The CDR3 coding sequence is TGCGCCAGCAGATCCTCCTACCTCTTCCCCAGCACAGATACGCAGTATTTT.